Sequencing of this T cell receptor beta chain was carried out in a study of shared clonotypes between healthy human individuals. The assay was immunoSEQ multiplex PCR, and TCRdb's table has in-frame clones only and misses some. Found here are around 430,000 clones, roughly 77% of them singletons; the top ten hold about 13%. The CDR3 has 12 residues. The chain carries TRBV21-1 and TRBJ2-5; the table's D gene call, TRBD2, was not cross checked with the DNA. TRBV21-1 is a recognized pseudogene. The source material was PBMCs. This TCR came from a woman aged 40-49 years in good health. Some clones in this sample may be carry-over from other donors' samples. In DNA, the CDR3 is TGTGCCAGCAGCAAACCTTCAGAGACCCAGTACTTC. Protein product: CASSKPSETQYF.